A selection of T cell receptor beta chains follows, all from one sample in a study of cytomegalovirus exposure and HLA in healthy donors. The data were produced by immunoSEQ multiplex PCR, yet TCRdb's version contains in-frame clones alone and is incomplete. The table has about 130,000 clones, about 79% seen once; the top ten hold 2.7%. The sample consisted of PBMCs. The receptors stem from a man aged 45-60 years in good health and CMV-seronegative. The CDR3 runs from the conserved cysteine through the conserved F or W. The order of the fields is D gene, J gene, clone size, V gene, CDR3 protein, CDR3 DNA. A D gene is named only where the DNA matches it firmly. For some rows the clone size is stated as once, few or many, or as a class when expanded; others skip it.

D: TRBD1
J: TRBJ2-7
size: .
V: TRBV19
CDR3: CASSLTGNYEQYF
DNA: TGTGCCAGTAGCCTGACAGGGAACTACGAGCAGTACTTC

D: .
J: TRBJ2-3
size: once
V: TRBV6-5
CDR3: CASRTKLKDTQYF
DNA: TGTGCCAGCCGGACTAAATTGAAGGATACGCAGTATTTT

D: .
J: TRBJ2-1
size: few
V: TRBV7-6
CDR3: CASSFGGADNEQFF
DNA: TGTGCCAGCAGCTTCGGCGGGGCAGACAATGAGCAGTTCTTC

D: TRBD2
J: TRBJ2-2
size: once
V: TRBV7-9
CDR3: CASSALAGLNTGELFF
DNA: TGTGCCAGCAGCGCGCTAGCGGGGTTGAACACCGGGGAGCTGTTTTTT

D: TRBD2
J: TRBJ2-1
size: .
V: TRBV5-8
CDR3: CASSTGLAGGRDNEQFF
DNA: TGTGCCAGCAGCACGGGACTAGCGGGGGGCCGGGACAATGAGCAGTTCTTC

D: TRBD1
J: TRBJ1-5
size: .
V: TRBV2
CDR3: CASRRGPNQPQHF
DNA: TGTGCCAGCAGGAGGGGGCCGAATCAGCCCCAGCATTTT

D: .
J: TRBJ2-1
size: .
V: TRBV7-3
CDR3: CASSLSNGNEQFF
DNA: TGTGCCAGCAGCTTAAGTAACGGCAATGAGCAGTTCTTC

D: .
J: TRBJ2-5
size: .
V: TRBV5-8
CDR3: CASQGGPSLSSVLEETQYF
DNA: TGTGCCAGCCAAGGCGGCCCCTCCCTGTCGAGTGTTTTGGAAGAGACCCAGTACTTC

D: .
J: TRBJ1-5
size: .
V: TRBV6-5
CDR3: CASSYSRFGRIQPQHF
DNA: TGTGCCAGCAGTTACTCGAGGTTTGGGAGAATTCAGCCCCAGCATTTT

D: TRBD1
J: TRBJ1-6
size: .
V: TRBV9
CDR3: CASSAQGADNSPLHF
DNA: TGTGCCAGCAGCGCACAGGGGGCCGATAATTCACCCCTCCACTTT

D: TRBD1
J: TRBJ2-7
size: .
V: TRBV4-3
CDR3: CASSQEPGGFDEQYF
DNA: TGCGCCAGCAGCCAAGAGCCAGGGGGCTTCGACGAGCAGTACTTC

D: TRBD1
J: TRBJ2-4
size: .
V: TRBV7-2
CDR3: CASSARQGRNIQYF
DNA: TGTGCCAGCAGCGCACGACAGGGGAGAAACATTCAGTACTTC

D: .
J: TRBJ1-1
size: .
V: TRBV19
CDR3: CASSKGFRSNTEAFF
DNA: TGTGCCAGTAGTAAGGGGTTTCGGTCGAACACTGAAGCTTTCTTT

D: TRBD1
J: TRBJ1-5
size: .
V: TRBV4-1
CDR3: CASSQVPGTGGLQPQHF
DNA: TGCGCCAGCAGCCAAGTTCCGGGGACAGGGGGCCTTCAGCCCCAGCATTTT

D: TRBD1
J: TRBJ2-3
size: few
V: TRBV5-1
CDR3: CASSPLGQGNTDTQYF
DNA: TGCGCCAGCAGCCCCCTGGGACAGGGGAACACAGATACGCAGTATTTT

D: .
J: TRBJ2-5
size: .
V: TRBV2
CDR3: CASSGNRDSETQYF
DNA: TGTGCCAGCAGTGGGAACAGGGATAGCGAGACCCAGTACTTC

D: .
J: TRBJ1-5
size: .
V: TRBV19
CDR3: CASSPPPGVANQPQHF
DNA: TGTGCCAGTAGTCCACCCCCGGGGGTGGCCAATCAGCCCCAGCATTTT

D: .
J: TRBJ2-3
size: .
V: TRBV6-1
CDR3: CASSLRRGGDTQYF
DNA: TGTGCCAGCAGTCTCCGCAGGGGCGGCGATACGCAGTATTTT

D: TRBD1
J: TRBJ2-7
size: .
V: TRBV10-2
CDR3: CASSLGQGPYEQYF
DNA: TGCGCCAGCAGTTTGGGACAGGGCCCCTACGAGCAGTACTTC

D: .
J: TRBJ2-5
size: .
V: TRBV30
CDR3: CAWSIGGTGETQYF
DNA: TGTGCCTGGAGTATTGGGGGGACTGGGGAGACCCAGTACTTC

D: .
J: TRBJ2-2
size: few
V: TRBV6-4
CDR3: CASSGGDTGELFF
DNA: TGTGCCAGCAGTGGGGGGGACACCGGGGAGCTGTTTTTT

D: TRBD1
J: TRBJ1-2
size: once
V: TRBV7-9
CDR3: CASSRNRDRGLRGYTF
DNA: TGTGCCAGCAGCCGAAACCGGGACAGGGGGCTTCGTGGCTACACCTTC

D: .
J: TRBJ1-5
size: .
V: TRBV7-8
CDR3: CASSSVSNQPQHF
DNA: TGTGCCAGCAGCTCGGTTAGCAATCAGCCCCAGCATTTT

D: .
J: TRBJ2-3
size: .
V: TRBV9
CDR3: CASSARRATSTDTQYF
DNA: TGTGCCAGCAGCGCCCGCAGGGCAACTAGCACAGATACGCAGTATTTT

D: TRBD1
J: TRBJ1-1
size: .
V: TRBV18
CDR3: CASSPGTDEAFF
DNA: TGTGCCAGCTCACCAGGGACAGATGAAGCTTTCTTT

D: TRBD2
J: TRBJ2-7
size: .
V: TRBV13
CDR3: CASSLGRGRTYEQYF
DNA: TGTGCCAGCAGCTTAGGGCGGGGGAGAACCTACGAGCAGTACTTC

D: TRBD2
J: TRBJ2-2
size: .
V: TRBV10-1
CDR3: CASSGGRGGFGELFF
DNA: TGCGCCAGCAGTGGAGGGCGGGGGGGCTTTGGGGAGCTGTTTTTT

D: .
J: TRBJ1-2
size: .
V: TRBV15
CDR3: CATSRKGQQGYGYTF
DNA: TGTGCCACCAGCAGGAAGGGACAACAGGGCTATGGCTACACCTTC

D: .
J: TRBJ1-2
size: .
V: TRBV4-1
CDR3: CASSQGPGDYGYTF
DNA: TGCGCCAGCAGCCAGGGACCAGGGGACTATGGCTACACCTTC

D: TRBD1
J: TRBJ2-6
size: .
V: TRBV25-1
CDR3: CASSEYWDRATGANVLTF
DNA: TGTGCCAGCAGTGAATACTGGGACAGGGCCACAGGGGCCAACGTCCTGACTTTC

D: TRBD1
J: TRBJ2-3
size: .
V: TRBV15
CDR3: CATSRGGQGGTDTQYF
DNA: TGTGCCACCAGCAGAGGGGGACAGGGAGGCACAGATACGCAGTATTTT

D: TRBD1
J: TRBJ1-6
size: .
V: TRBV4-1
CDR3: CASSQSPGQGGSYNSPLHF
DNA: TGCGCCAGCAGCCAATCTCCGGGACAGGGAGGCTCCTATAATTCACCCCTCCACTTT

D: TRBD1
J: TRBJ2-7
size: .
V: TRBV18
CDR3: CASSLGGQGIHEQYF
DNA: TGTGCCAGCTCACTAGGGGGACAGGGCATCCACGAGCAGTACTTC

D: .
J: TRBJ2-5
size: .
V: TRBV2
CDR3: CASTMDVGGTQYF
DNA: TGTGCCAGCACCATGGACGTCGGAGGTACCCAGTACTTC

D: TRBD1
J: TRBJ1-1
size: .
V: TRBV5-1
CDR3: CASSARQGTNTEAFF
DNA: TGCGCCAGCAGCGCCCGACAGGGGACGAACACTGAAGCTTTCTTT

D: TRBD1
J: TRBJ1-4
size: .
V: TRBV10-3
CDR3: CAISGSRGTNEKLFF
DNA: TGTGCCATCAGCGGATCCAGGGGGACTAATGAAAAACTGTTTTTT

D: .
J: TRBJ1-1
size: .
V: TRBV4-1
CDR3: CASSQDYRGAFF
DNA: TGCGCCAGCAGCCAAGATTACAGAGGGGCTTTCTTT

D: TRBD1
J: TRBJ2-7
size: .
V: TRBV7-9
CDR3: CASTQQGTAYEQYF
DNA: TGTGCCAGCACCCAACAGGGGACCGCCTACGAGCAGTACTTC

D: .
J: TRBJ2-5
size: .
V: TRBV5-1
CDR3: CASLRDFGETQYF
DNA: TGCGCCAGCTTGCGGGATTTCGGAGAGACCCAGTACTTC

D: .
J: TRBJ1-1
size: .
V: TRBV27
CDR3: CASSTGYHTEAFF
DNA: TGTGCCAGCAGCACAGGGTACCACACTGAAGCTTTCTTT

D: .
J: TRBJ1-4
size: .
V: TRBV30
CDR3: CAWAGLESKLFF
DNA: TGTGCCTGGGCGGGTCTCGAGTCAAAACTGTTTTTT

D: .
J: TRBJ2-7
size: .
V: TRBV10-1
CDR3: CASSGWTDGEQYF
DNA: TGCGCCAGCAGTGGGTGGACAGACGGCGAGCAGTACTTC

D: .
J: TRBJ1-3
size: .
V: TRBV5-1
CDR3: CASSLGAGSSGNTIYF
DNA: TGCGCCAGCAGCTTGGGCGCGGGAAGCTCTGGAAACACCATATATTTT

D: TRBD1
J: TRBJ2-5
size: .
V: TRBV2
CDR3: CASRSTGTPQETQYF
DNA: TGTGCCAGCAGGTCGACAGGGACACCACAAGAGACCCAGTACTTC

D: .
J: TRBJ2-3
size: .
V: TRBV15
CDR3: CATSRSRLDRSDTQYF
DNA: TGTGCCACCAGCAGATCGAGACTAGATCGATCAGATACGCAGTATTTT

D: TRBD2
J: TRBJ2-1
size: .
V: TRBV2
CDR3: CASSGGGRSSYNEQFF
DNA: TGTGCCAGCAGTGGGGGAGGGAGGAGCTCCTACAATGAGCAGTTCTTC

D: TRBD1
J: TRBJ1-1
size: few
V: TRBV6-5
CDR3: CASSVHRGEAFF
DNA: TGTGCCAGCAGTGTCCACAGGGGAGAAGCTTTCTTT

D: .
J: TRBJ2-1
size: .
V: TRBV5-1
CDR3: CASSNPPRNEQFF
DNA: TGCGCCAGCAGCAACCCTCCGCGGAATGAGCAGTTCTTC